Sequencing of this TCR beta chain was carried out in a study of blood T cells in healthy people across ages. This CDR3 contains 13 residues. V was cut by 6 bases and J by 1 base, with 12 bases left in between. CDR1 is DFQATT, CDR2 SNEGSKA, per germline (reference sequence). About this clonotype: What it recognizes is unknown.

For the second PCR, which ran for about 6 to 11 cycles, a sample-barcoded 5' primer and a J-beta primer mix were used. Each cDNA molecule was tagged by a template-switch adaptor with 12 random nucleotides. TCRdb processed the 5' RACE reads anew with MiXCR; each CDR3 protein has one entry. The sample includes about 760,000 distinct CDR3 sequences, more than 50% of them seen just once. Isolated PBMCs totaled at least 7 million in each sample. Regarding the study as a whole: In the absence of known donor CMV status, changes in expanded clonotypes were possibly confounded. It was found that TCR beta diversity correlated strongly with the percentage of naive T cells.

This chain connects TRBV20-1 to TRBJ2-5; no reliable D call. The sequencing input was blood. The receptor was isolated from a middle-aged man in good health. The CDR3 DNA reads TGCAGTGCCGACACGGACCTCCAAGAGACCCAGTACTTC. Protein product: CSADTDLQETQYF.